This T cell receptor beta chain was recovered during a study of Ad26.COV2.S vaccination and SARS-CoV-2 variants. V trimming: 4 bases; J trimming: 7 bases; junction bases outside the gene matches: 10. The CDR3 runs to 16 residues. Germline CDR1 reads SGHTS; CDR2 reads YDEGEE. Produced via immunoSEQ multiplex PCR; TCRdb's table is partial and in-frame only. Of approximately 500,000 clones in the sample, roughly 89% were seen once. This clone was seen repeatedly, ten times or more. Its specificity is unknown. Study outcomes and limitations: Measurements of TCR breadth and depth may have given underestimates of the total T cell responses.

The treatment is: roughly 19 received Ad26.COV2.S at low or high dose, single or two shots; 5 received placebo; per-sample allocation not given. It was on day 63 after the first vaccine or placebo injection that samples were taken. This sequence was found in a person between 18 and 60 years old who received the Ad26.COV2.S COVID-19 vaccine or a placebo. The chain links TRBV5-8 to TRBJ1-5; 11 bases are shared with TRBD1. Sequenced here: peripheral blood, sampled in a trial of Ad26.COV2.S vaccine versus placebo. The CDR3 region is CASSPGQGGRLQPQHF. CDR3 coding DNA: TGTGCCAGCAGCCCGGGACAGGGGGGAAGGTTGCAGCCCCAGCATTTT.